This TCR beta chain was captured in a study of cytomegalovirus exposure and HLA in healthy donors. Across the study: A later analysis reported the same platform for the 120 or so validation repertoires and the roughly 670 first-cohort repertoires.

Study-level results: The classifier, whose performance was assessed in both the original and validation cohorts, reportedly diagnosed cytomegalovirus status with high specificity and sensitivity. Most TCRs appeared rarely, but some public TCRs recurred in many donors. According to the study, roughly 160 TCR beta chains were cytomegalovirus-associated.

Unmatched junction bases numbered 4, after V lost 0 bases and J lost 8 bases. Germline assignment: CDR1 SGHVS and CDR2 FNYEAQ. This CDR3 spans 17 amino acids. Only in-frame clones appear in the TCRdb table, and some are missing; sequencing was by immunoSEQ multiplex PCR. The sample yields about 140,000 clones, 80% to 90% seen once. For this clone: Its target is not known.

Sequencing was performed on PBMCs. The receptor comes from a man aged 18 to 29 in good health and CMV-seronegative. The chain joins TRBV7-6 to TRBJ2-1, with TRBD2 matching over 16 bases. Here the CDR3 reads CASSLARGTSGRDEQFF. In DNA, the CDR3 is TGTGCCAGCAGCTTAGCCAGAGGGACTAGCGGGAGGGATGAGCAGTTCTTC.